The 12 T cell receptor beta chains below come from one sample, sequenced in a study of T cell repertoires in cytomegalovirus infection. These TCRs are of unknown antigen specificity. TCRdb redid the calling of the reads with MiXCR, one entry per CDR3 protein. The sample has around 750,000 distinct CDR3 sequences; 32% are singletons. The sequenced sample was cultured CD8+ T cells from PBMCs, obtained from culture after CMV antigen stimulation. These receptors originate from a human donor in good health (CMV status not recorded). Some clones in this sample may be carry-over from other donors' samples.

This clonotype has just a few counts. The chain has TRBV9 and TRBJ2-7, with 7 bases identical to TRBD1. The junction had 9 bases not matched to a gene; V was cut back by 4 bases and J by 2 bases. The germline V gene encodes CDR1 SGDLS and CDR2 YYNGEE. The length of the CDR3 is 15 residues. The CDR3 DNA follows: TGTGCCAGCAGCCCACGGGGACAGATTACCTACGAGCAGTACTTC. Protein: CASSPRGQITYEQYF.

The chain has TRBV7-9 and TRBJ2-3; D not resolved. In germline, CDR1 is SEHNR, CDR2 FQNEAQ (reference sequence). This CDR3 region has 14 residues. Between the trimmed V and J ends, which lost 5 bases and 5 bases, there was a span of 14 bases. The CDR3 protein is CASSPAVGLDTQYF. The CDR3 DNA reads as TGTGCCAGCAGCCCGGCGGTGGGGTTAGATACGCAGTATTTT.

J is TRBJ2-2 and V is TRBV4-2; 8 positions match TRBD2. The ends lost 4 bases at V and 0 bases at J; junction bases unmatched: 4. CDR1 is LGHNA and CDR2 is YNFKEQ in the germline V gene. The CDR3 has 16 residues. CDR3 residues: CASSPGGGTNTGELFF. The CDR3 nucleotides read TGTGCCAGCAGCCCGGGGGGGGGGACGAACACCGGGGAGCTGTTTTTT.

The J gene is TRBJ2-7, the V gene TRBV15; 7 bases map to TRBD2. Germline V gene sequence: CDR1 LNHNV, CDR2 YYDKDF (reference sequence). The V segment lost 5 bases and the J segment 4 bases; nucleotides outside the gene matches: 5. The length of the CDR3 is 13 residues. The CDR3 sequence: CATSVGRAYEQYF. The CDR3 DNA reads TGTGCCACCAGCGTAGGGAGGGCGTACGAGCAGTACTTC.

This clonotype has at least ten counts. The chain recombines TRBV7-9 with TRBJ2-7; 7 bases map to TRBD2. This CDR3 is built from 15 residues. V lost 3 bases to trimming and J lost 0 bases; unmatched junction nucleotides: 5. Germline assignment: CDR1 SEHNR and CDR2 FQNEAQ (reference sequence). In nucleotides, the CDR3 is TGTGCCAGCAGCTTGGAGGGAGGGAGCTCCTACGAGCAGTACTTC. Amino acid sequence: CASSLEGGSSYEQYF.

The rearrangement joins TRBV7-6 to TRBJ2-1; a weak D match, TRBD2 (7 bases). The germline V gene encodes CDR1 SGHVS and CDR2 FNYEAQ. With 2 bases removed from V and 6 bases from J, the gap between germline ends came to 26 bases. The CDR3 is made up of 19 amino acids. The CDR3 sequence: CASSLLGTRGGGRGNEQFF. CDR3 sequence (DNA): TGTGCCAGCAGCTTACTCGGAACCCGGGGCGGGGGCCGGGGCAATGAGCAGTTCTTC. The complete variable domain, with remaining parts taken from reference TRBV7-6 and TRBJ2-1, reads GAGVSQSPRYKVTKRGQDVALRCDPISGHVSLYWYRQALGQGPEFLTYFNYEAQQDKSGLPNDRFSAERPEGSISTLTIQRTEQRDSAMYRCASSLLGTRGGGRGNEQFFGPGTRLTVL.

The rearrangement uses TRBV6-6 and TRBJ2-1; D might be TRBD1 or TRBD2, each matching 5 bases. Germline CDR1 reads MNHNY; CDR2 reads SVGAGI (reference sequence). Trimming shortened V by 4 bases and J by 2 bases, and 15 bases separated the two germline ends. This CDR3 has 16 amino acids. CDR3 coding DNA: TGTGCCAGCAGTTGGTCCCGGGACCCTACCTACAATGAGCAGTTCTTC. This encodes CASSWSRDPTYNEQFF.

The genes are TRBV5-8 and TRBJ2-5; 12 nucleotides align to TRBD1. Germline lookup yields CDR1 SGHTS and CDR2 YDEGEE. The CDR3 is 15 residues long. V trimming: 5 bases; J trimming: 5 bases; junction bases outside the gene matches: 7. The CDR3 is CASRPGTGGRETQYF. Here the CDR3 DNA reads TGTGCCAGCAGACCCGGGACAGGGGGCCGGGAGACCCAGTACTTC.

This chain connects TRBV2 to TRBJ2-7; D remains unclear. This CDR3 contains 12 residues. The V gene's germline CDR1 is SNHLY and CDR2 FYNNEI. V was trimmed by 11 bases and J by 3 bases, leaving 14 bases between them. The CDR3 protein is CASGQKIYEQYV. The CDR3 bases are TGTGCCTCCGGGCAGAAAATCTACGAGCAGTACGTC.

The CDR3 DNA follows: TGTGCCAGCAGTTACTCATCGTTTACAGATACGCAGTATTTT. Residues: CASSYSSFTDTQYF. The rearrangement joins TRBV6-6 to TRBJ2-3; no clear D. This CDR3 comprises 14 residues. V lost 0 bases, J lost 3 bases, and 7 bases lay in between. Germline V gene data show CDR1 as MNHNY and CDR2 as SVGAGI (reference sequence).

This chain links TRBV6-5 with TRBJ2-2; maybe TRBD1 (6 bases). Trimming left V 0 bases short and J 5 bases short, with 10 bases between. This CDR3 is built from 15 residues. Germline CDR1 and CDR2: MNHEY and SVGAGI. This chain's CDR3 is CASSYSQGGTGELFF. DNA of the CDR3: TGTGCCAGCAGTTACTCACAGGGTGGAACCGGGGAGCTGTTTTTT.

This clonotype occurred many times. The genes are TRBV6-1 and TRBJ1-6; D unclear. The V end lost 2 bases, the J end lost 2 bases, and 10 bases lay between the germline ends. The CDR3 is 16 amino acids. Germline CDR1 and CDR2: MNHNS and SASEGT. The CDR3 nucleotides are TGTGCCAGCAGTGAATGGAGAGATACCTATAATTCACCCCTCCACTTT. Its translation is CASSEWRDTYNSPLHF.